This is a list of T cell receptor beta chains from one sample in a study of T cells after yellow fever vaccination. Each CDR3 protein gets one entry after TCRdb re-called the 5' RACE reads with MiXCR. The sample shows hundreds of thousands of distinct CDR3 sequences, 7.5% to 9% of them seen only once. The source was PBMCs, collected on the day of the first yellow fever vaccination. Source of these receptors: a man aged 18 to 29 who received the YFV17D yellow fever vaccine. The CDR3 runs from the conserved cysteine through the conserved F or W. The D gene is left open where the match is weak. Clone size appears in some rows only: once, few, many, or a class for an expanded clone.

few	TRBJ2-1	.	TRBV5-1	CASSLSPDSPLSDF	TGCGCCAGCAGCCTCTCCCCGGACAGTCCCTTATCGGATTTC
.	TRBJ2-2	.	TRBV24-1	CATSDGDSIDPGELFF	TGTGCCACCAGTGATGGGGATTCGATCGACCCCGGGGAGCTGTTTTTT
many	TRBJ2-5	TRBD1	TRBV2	CASPEGANRETQYF	TGTGCCAGCCCAGAGGGGGCAAATAGGGAGACCCAGTACTTC
many	TRBJ2-3	.	TRBV4-3	CASSRRAASGTDTQYF	TGCGCCAGCAGCCGGCGGGCAGCCTCAGGCACAGATACGCAGTATTTT
few	TRBJ2-4	.	TRBV7-8	CASSLAVGGPLPAKNIQYF	TGTGCCAGCAGCTTAGCAGTGGGGGGCCCTCTGCCCGCCAAAAACATTCAGTACTTC
.	TRBJ2-1	.	TRBV2	CASSEMDSTLNEQFF	TGTGCCAGCAGTGAAATGGACAGTACTTTGAATGAGCAGTTCTTC
.	TRBJ2-4	TRBD2	TRBV12-3/TRBV12-4	CASRTSGGSDIQYF	TGTGCCTCCAGGACTAGCGGGGGTAGCGACATTCAGTACTTC
.	TRBJ2-7	TRBD2	TRBV7-9	CASSSTSGGSYYEQYF	TGTGCCAGCAGCTCAACTAGCGGGGGGTCGTACTACGAGCAGTACTTC
.	TRBJ2-7	.	TRBV3-1	CASSQGSGNSYEQYF	TGTGCCAGCAGCCAAGGTAGCGGAAACTCCTACGAGCAGTACTTC
.	TRBJ2-1	TRBD2	TRBV7-2	CASSAGTSGGAVYNEQFF	TGTGCCAGCAGCGCCGGGACTAGCGGGGGGGCTGTCTACAATGAGCAGTTCTTC
.	TRBJ2-1	.	TRBV7-2	CASSSGRNEQFF	TGTGCCAGCAGCTCGGGACGGAATGAGCAGTTCTTC
.	TRBJ1-2	TRBD1	TRBV7-2	CASSFPPGTGVYYGYTF	TGTGCCAGCAGCTTCCCCCCAGGGACAGGGGTATACTATGGCTACACCTTC
.	TRBJ2-7	.	TRBV27	CASSFGTGSSYEQYF	TGTGCCAGCAGTTTCGGGACGGGGAGCTCCTACGAGCAGTACTTC
few	TRBJ2-7	.	TRBV4-1	CASSQEAASYEQYF	TGCGCCAGCAGCCAAGAAGCAGCCTCCTACGAGCAGTACTTC
.	TRBJ1-3	.	TRBV18	CASSPARGHVNTIYF	TGTGCCAGCTCACCAGCCCGGGGGCATGTAAACACCATATATTTT
many	TRBJ2-3	TRBD1	TRBV27	CASSFTRDRGTDTQYF	TGTGCCAGCAGTTTTACCCGGGACAGGGGCACAGATACGCAGTATTTT
few	TRBJ2-7	TRBD1	TRBV5-1	CASSLDGQGGREQYF	TGCGCCAGCAGCTTGGACGGACAGGGGGGGAGGGAGCAGTACTTC
few	TRBJ2-1	.	TRBV7-8	CASSLDLGHSGDEQFF	TGTGCCAGCAGCTTAGATTTGGGACACTCAGGCGATGAGCAGTTCTTC
few	TRBJ2-1	TRBD1	TRBV28	CASSLPTGSYNEQFF	TGTGCCAGCAGCCTCCCGACAGGGTCCTACAATGAGCAGTTCTTC
few	TRBJ1-3	.	TRBV25-1	CASSEWAHRDSGNTIYF	TGTGCCAGCAGTGAATGGGCCCACAGAGATTCTGGAAACACCATATATTTT
many	TRBJ1-1	.	TRBV5-1	CASSLQGFDTEAFF	TGCGCCAGCAGCTTGCAGGGGTTTGACACTGAAGCTTTCTTT
few	TRBJ2-3	.	TRBV5-1	CASSGDNTDTQYF	TGCGCCAGCAGCGGGGACAACACAGATACGCAGTATTTT
.	TRBJ1-6	.	TRBV5-1	CASSNSPESPLHF	TGCGCCAGCAGCAACTCCCCGGAGTCACCCCTCCACTTT
many	TRBJ2-1	TRBD2	TRBV10-3	CAISELREDAGGGNEQFF	TGTGCCATCAGTGAGCTCCGGGAGGATGCGGGGGGGGGAAATGAGCAGTTCTTC
.	TRBJ2-3	.	TRBV4-2	CASSQATGRGPTDTQYF	TGTGCCAGCAGCCAAGCGACGGGGCGGGGCCCCACAGATACGCAGTATTTT
few	TRBJ2-1	.	TRBV5-1	CASSFPWGDEQFF	TGCGCCAGCAGCTTTCCTTGGGGTGATGAGCAGTTCTTC
.	TRBJ1-4	TRBD1	TRBV7-2	CASSPTGFTNEKLFF	TGTGCCAGCAGCCCGACAGGGTTCACTAATGAAAAACTGTTTTTT
few	TRBJ2-1	.	TRBV12-3/TRBV12-4	CASSILAFGNEQFF	TGTGCCAGCAGCATCCTAGCGTTCGGCAATGAGCAGTTCTTC
many	TRBJ1-1	.	TRBV5-1	CASSLVRGNTEAFF	TGTGCCAGCAGTTTAGTTCGGGGGAACACTGAAGCTTTCTTT
few	TRBJ1-1	TRBD1	TRBV20-1	CSANPGGISTEAFF	TGCAGTGCTAATCCAGGGGGTATATCCACTGAAGCTTTCTTT
many	TRBJ2-5	.	TRBV4-2	CASSRSGETQYF	TGTGCCAGCAGCCGAAGCGGGGAGACCCAGTACTTC
few	TRBJ2-5	.	TRBV20-1	CSARFPGGRKETQYF	TGCAGTGCTAGGTTTCCAGGGGGGAGGAAAGAGACCCAGTACTTC
.	TRBJ2-3	.	TRBV7-9	CASSSEGSDTQYF	TGTGCCAGCAGCTCAGAAGGTTCAGATACGCAGTATTTT
.	TRBJ2-4	TRBD2	TRBV3-1	CASSQAGGGGQYF	TGTGCCAGCAGCCAAGCCGGTGGGGGGGGTCAGTACTTC
.	TRBJ2-3	TRBD2	TRBV10-3	CAIKTGLADSDTQYF	TGTGCCATCAAGACTGGACTAGCGGATTCAGATACGCAGTATTTT
few	TRBJ2-1	.	TRBV11-2	CASSSDFPAYNEQFF	TGTGCCAGCAGCTCGGACTTCCCGGCCTACAATGAGCAGTTCTTC
few	TRBJ2-1	TRBD1	TRBV7-2	CASSDPGQGYNEQFF	TGTGCCAGCAGCGATCCGGGACAGGGCTACAATGAGCAGTTCTTC
few	TRBJ1-1	TRBD1	TRBV20-1	CSARDLQGLTEAFF	TGCAGTGCTAGAGATTTACAGGGGCTCACTGAAGCTTTCTTT
.	TRBJ1-5	.	TRBV7-2	CASSLVHGGNQPQHF	TGTGCCAGCAGCTTAGTGCATGGCGGCAATCAGCCCCAGCATTTT
.	TRBJ2-5	TRBD2	TRBV4-2	CASSQERASGQETQYF	TGTGCCAGCAGCCAAGAGAGGGCTAGCGGACAAGAGACCCAGTACTTC
many	TRBJ2-2	.	TRBV7-6	CASSLVWASSPGELFF	TGTGCCAGCAGCTTAGTATGGGCCAGTAGTCCCGGGGAGCTGTTTTTT
few	TRBJ2-5	.	TRBV20-1	CSARSEGAQYF	TGCAGTGCTAGATCAGAAGGGGCCCAGTACTTC
few	TRBJ1-6	.	TRBV6-1	CASIGDSPLHF	TGTGCCAGCATCGGGGACTCACCCCTCCACTTT
.	TRBJ1-1	TRBD1	TRBV5-8	CASRRDRATEAFF	TGTGCCAGCAGGCGTGACAGGGCCACTGAAGCTTTCTTT
few	TRBJ2-7	.	TRBV27	CASSPRQGSSEQYF	TGTGCCAGCAGTCCCCGGCAGGGTTCGAGCGAGCAGTACTTC
many	TRBJ1-1	.	TRBV7-3	CASSIQGDTEAFF	TGTGCCAGCAGCATCCAGGGTGACACTGAAGCTTTCTTT
.	TRBJ2-7	TRBD1	TRBV29-1	CSVSDRGDYEQYF	TGCAGCGTCTCGGACAGGGGCGATTACGAGCAGTACTTC
few	TRBJ2-2	TRBD2	TRBV5-6	CASSLLGAGGPTGELFF	TGTGCCAGCAGCTTGTTAGGAGCGGGGGGGCCCACCGGGGAGCTGTTTTTT
many	TRBJ1-4	.	TRBV11-1	CASSLAPAATGTNEKLFF	TGTGCCAGCAGCTTAGCCCCGGCCGCGACGGGAACTAATGAAAAACTGTTTTTT
few	TRBJ2-5	TRBD2	TRBV6-5	CASSISGSGKTQYF	TGTGCCAGCAGTATATCTGGTAGCGGGAAGACCCAGTACTTC
few	TRBJ2-2	TRBD2	TRBV7-2	CAIRPSGWSGELFF	TGTGCCATTCGCCCTAGCGGGTGGTCCGGGGAGCTGTTTTTT
.	TRBJ1-1	.	TRBV5-8	CASSFGQGAYEEAFF	TGTGCCAGCAGCTTTGGTCAGGGAGCTTACGAAGAAGCTTTCTTT